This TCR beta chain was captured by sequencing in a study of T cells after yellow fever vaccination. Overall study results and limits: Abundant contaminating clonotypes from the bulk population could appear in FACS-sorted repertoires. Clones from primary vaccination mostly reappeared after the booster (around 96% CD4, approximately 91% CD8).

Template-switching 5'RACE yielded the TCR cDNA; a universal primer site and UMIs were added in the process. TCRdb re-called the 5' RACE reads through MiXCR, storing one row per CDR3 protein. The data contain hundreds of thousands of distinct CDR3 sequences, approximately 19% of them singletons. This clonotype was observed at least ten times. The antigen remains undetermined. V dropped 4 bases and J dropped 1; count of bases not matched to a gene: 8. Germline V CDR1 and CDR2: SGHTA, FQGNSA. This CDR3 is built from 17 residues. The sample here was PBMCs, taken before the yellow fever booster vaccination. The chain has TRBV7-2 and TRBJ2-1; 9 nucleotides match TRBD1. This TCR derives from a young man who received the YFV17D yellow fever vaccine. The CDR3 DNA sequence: TGTGCCAGCAGCTCCCCAACAGGGGGCTTGTCCTACAATGAGCAGTTCTTC. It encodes CASSSPTGGLSYNEQFF.